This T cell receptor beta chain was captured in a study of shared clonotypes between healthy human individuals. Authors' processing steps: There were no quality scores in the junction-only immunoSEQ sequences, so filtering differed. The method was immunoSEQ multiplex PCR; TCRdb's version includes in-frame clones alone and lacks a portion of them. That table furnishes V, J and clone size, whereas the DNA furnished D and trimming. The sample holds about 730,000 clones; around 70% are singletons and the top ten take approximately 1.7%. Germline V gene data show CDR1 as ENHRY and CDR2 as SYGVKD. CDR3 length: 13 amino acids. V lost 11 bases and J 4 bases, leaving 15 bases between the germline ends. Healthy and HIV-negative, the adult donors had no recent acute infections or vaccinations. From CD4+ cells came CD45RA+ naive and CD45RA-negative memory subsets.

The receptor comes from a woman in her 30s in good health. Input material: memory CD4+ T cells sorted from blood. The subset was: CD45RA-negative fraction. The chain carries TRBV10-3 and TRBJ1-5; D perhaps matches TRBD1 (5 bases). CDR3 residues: CAAHGDGNQPQHF. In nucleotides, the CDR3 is TGTGCCGCCCACGGGGACGGGAATCAGCCCCAGCATTTT.